This is a list of T cell receptor beta chains from one sample in a study of chemoradiotherapy in HPV16-positive cancers. This table comes from immunoSEQ multiplex PCR, and its TCRdb copy is limited to in-frame clones, with some not included. The table records under 3,500 clones, 70% to 80% of them present only once. This specimen consisted of tumor tissue, obtained from a patient who underwent chemoradiotherapy. The receptors were sampled from a human donor with HPV-associated anogenital cancer. CDR3s include the opening cysteine and the closing phenylalanine or tryptophan. Fields, in order: J gene, D gene, clone size, V gene, CDR3 protein, CDR3 DNA. A D gene is named only where the DNA matches it firmly. Clone size is given for some rows only: seen once, a few or many times, or a class if the clone is expanded.

J gene: TRBJ2-7; D gene: .; clone size: .; V gene: TRBV6-6; CDR3 protein: CASSLTRDEQYF; CDR3 DNA: TGTGCCAGCAGCCTGACTAGAGACGAGCAGTACTTC
J gene: TRBJ2-5; D gene: .; clone size: .; V gene: TRBV5-5; CDR3 protein: CASSSGGTQYF; CDR3 DNA: TGTGCCAGCAGCTCGGGTGGGACCCAGTACTTC
J gene: TRBJ1-1; D gene: .; clone size: .; V gene: TRBV5-1; CDR3 protein: CASSLSPNTEAFF; CDR3 DNA: TGCGCCAGCAGCTTGAGCCCGAACACTGAAGCTTTCTTT
J gene: TRBJ1-1; D gene: .; clone size: once; V gene: TRBV28; CDR3 protein: CASTSASTGGGTEAFF; CDR3 DNA: TGTGCCAGCACCTCGGCGTCCACAGGAGGGGGCACTGAAGCTTTCTTT
J gene: TRBJ1-1; D gene: .; clone size: .; V gene: TRBV7-9; CDR3 protein: CASSLELYTEAFF; CDR3 DNA: TGTGCCAGCAGCTTAGAACTTTACACTGAAGCTTTCTTT
J gene: TRBJ2-7; D gene: .; clone size: .; V gene: TRBV19; CDR3 protein: CASSPGTAYEQYF; CDR3 DNA: TGTGCCAGTAGTCCCGGGACGGCTTACGAGCAGTACTTC
J gene: TRBJ2-2; D gene: TRBD1; clone size: .; V gene: TRBV19; CDR3 protein: CASESLGQGVNTGELFF; CDR3 DNA: TGTGCCAGTGAGTCTTTGGGACAGGGGGTGAACACCGGGGAGCTGTTTTTT
J gene: TRBJ2-1; D gene: TRBD2; clone size: .; V gene: TRBV29-1; CDR3 protein: CSASLSGARYNEQFF; CDR3 DNA: TGCAGCGCCTCCCTGAGCGGGGCTCGTTACAATGAGCAGTTCTTC
J gene: TRBJ2-6; D gene: .; clone size: .; V gene: TRBV11-1; CDR3 protein: CASSGDTHSGANVLTF; CDR3 DNA: TGTGCCAGCAGCGGGGACACCCACTCTGGGGCCAACGTCCTGACTTTC
J gene: TRBJ2-1; D gene: TRBD2; clone size: .; V gene: TRBV5-1; CDR3 protein: CASSSTSGGGSEQFF; CDR3 DNA: TGCGCCAGCAGCTCCACCAGCGGGGGGGGCAGTGAGCAGTTCTTC
J gene: TRBJ1-2; D gene: .; clone size: .; V gene: TRBV18; CDR3 protein: CASSLGAYNYGYTF; CDR3 DNA: TGTGCCAGCTCACTTGGGGCCTATAACTATGGCTACACCTTC
J gene: TRBJ2-3; D gene: TRBD1; clone size: .; V gene: TRBV30; CDR3 protein: CAWSPGQVADTQYF; CDR3 DNA: TGTGCCTGGAGCCCAGGACAGGTCGCAGATACGCAGTATTTT
J gene: TRBJ2-7; D gene: .; clone size: .; V gene: TRBV28; CDR3 protein: CASSLLAGSYEQYF; CDR3 DNA: TGTGCCAGCAGTTTGTTGGCGGGCTCCTACGAGCAGTACTTC
J gene: TRBJ1-3; D gene: .; clone size: .; V gene: TRBV6-1; CDR3 protein: CASSEALLGVGNTIYF; CDR3 DNA: TGTGCCAGCAGTGAAGCGCTTCTGGGGGTCGGAAACACCATATATTTT
J gene: TRBJ2-5; D gene: .; clone size: .; V gene: TRBV7-2; CDR3 protein: CASSLGQGGTQETQYF; CDR3 DNA: TGTGCCAGCAGCTTAGGACAGGGCGGGACCCAAGAGACCCAGTACTTC
J gene: TRBJ1-5; D gene: .; clone size: .; V gene: TRBV6-6; CDR3 protein: CASSPQGYSNQPQHF; CDR3 DNA: TGTGCCAGCAGTCCACAGGGATATAGCAATCAGCCCCAGCATTTT
J gene: TRBJ2-1; D gene: .; clone size: few; V gene: TRBV19; CDR3 protein: CASSRQLNSYNEQFF; CDR3 DNA: TGTGCCAGTAGTAGACAGCTAAACTCCTACAATGAGCAGTTCTTC
J gene: TRBJ2-3; D gene: TRBD1; clone size: .; V gene: TRBV7-9; CDR3 protein: CASSPPMGQGVDGTDTQYF; CDR3 DNA: TGTGCCAGCAGCCCACCGATGGGACAGGGTGTTGATGGCACAGATACGCAGTATTTT
J gene: TRBJ1-6; D gene: .; clone size: few; V gene: TRBV6-4; CDR3 protein: CASSDSTEGRSPLHF; CDR3 DNA: TGTGCCAGCAGTGACTCGACCGAAGGAAGATCACCCCTCCACTTT
J gene: TRBJ1-5; D gene: TRBD1; clone size: .; V gene: TRBV19; CDR3 protein: CASSISDRGHQPQHF; CDR3 DNA: TGTGCCAGTAGTATCAGCGACAGGGGGCATCAGCCCCAGCATTTT
J gene: TRBJ2-6; D gene: .; clone size: .; V gene: TRBV13; CDR3 protein: CASSSPAAGANVLTF; CDR3 DNA: TGTGCCAGCAGCTCCCCAGCGGCCGGGGCCAACGTCCTGACTTTC
J gene: TRBJ2-7; D gene: .; clone size: .; V gene: TRBV11-3; CDR3 protein: CASSSSGGNYEQYF; CDR3 DNA: TGTGCCAGCAGCTCGAGCGGTGGTAACTACGAGCAGTACTTC
J gene: TRBJ2-1; D gene: .; clone size: .; V gene: TRBV25-1; CDR3 protein: CASSEGLDNEQFF; CDR3 DNA: TGTGCCAGCAGCGAAGGACTGGACAATGAGCAGTTCTTC
J gene: TRBJ1-6; D gene: .; clone size: .; V gene: TRBV10-3; CDR3 protein: CAISSTGSYNSPLHF; CDR3 DNA: TGTGCCATCAGCTCGACGGGGTCCTATAATTCACCCCTCCACTTT
J gene: TRBJ2-3; D gene: .; clone size: .; V gene: TRBV19; CDR3 protein: CASSPKWGQSSTDTQYF; CDR3 DNA: TGTGCCAGTAGTCCCAAATGGGGTCAATCTAGCACAGATACGCAGTATTTT
J gene: TRBJ1-4; D gene: .; clone size: .; V gene: TRBV6-6; CDR3 protein: CASSSLTGELFF; CDR3 DNA: TGTGCCAGCAGTTCCCTCACTGGGGAACTGTTTTTT
J gene: TRBJ2-5; D gene: .; clone size: few; V gene: TRBV4-2; CDR3 protein: CASSQGVGAETQYF; CDR3 DNA: TGTGCCAGCAGCCAAGGTGTGGGGGCGGAGACCCAGTACTTC
J gene: TRBJ2-7; D gene: TRBD2; clone size: few; V gene: TRBV9; CDR3 protein: CASSVGASGGLEQYF; CDR3 DNA: TGTGCCAGCAGCGTAGGGGCTAGCGGGGGGCTAGAGCAGTACTTC
J gene: TRBJ1-2; D gene: TRBD1; clone size: large; V gene: TRBV2; CDR3 protein: CASSEGQGYGYTF; CDR3 DNA: TGTGCCAGCAGTGAAGGACAGGGCTATGGCTACACCTTC
J gene: TRBJ2-1; D gene: .; clone size: .; V gene: TRBV2; CDR3 protein: CASSENNEQFF; CDR3 DNA: TGTGCCAGCAGTGAGAACAATGAGCAGTTCTTC
J gene: TRBJ2-2; D gene: .; clone size: .; V gene: TRBV30; CDR3 protein: CAWNSGQVDTGELFF; CDR3 DNA: TGTGCCTGGAACTCAGGGCAGGTGGACACCGGGGAGCTGTTTTTT
J gene: TRBJ1-4; D gene: TRBD1; clone size: .; V gene: TRBV6-1; CDR3 protein: CASSEAQGRGEKLFF; CDR3 DNA: TGTGCCAGCAGTGAAGCACAGGGGAGGGGTGAAAAACTGTTTTTT
J gene: TRBJ2-7; D gene: TRBD1; clone size: .; V gene: TRBV7-9; CDR3 protein: CASSPTWGQGAYEQYF; CDR3 DNA: TGTGCCAGCAGCCCAACCTGGGGACAGGGGGCTTACGAGCAGTACTTC
J gene: TRBJ1-1; D gene: TRBD1; clone size: .; V gene: TRBV18; CDR3 protein: CASSTQGGGTEAFF; CDR3 DNA: TGTGCCAGCTCAACACAGGGGGGCGGCACTGAAGCTTTCTTT
J gene: TRBJ1-6; D gene: .; clone size: .; V gene: TRBV2; CDR3 protein: CASSALNSPLHF; CDR3 DNA: TGTGCCAGCAGTGCTCTAAATTCACCCCTCCACTTT
J gene: TRBJ1-2; D gene: .; clone size: large; V gene: TRBV11-2; CDR3 protein: CASSFRGPGYGYTF; CDR3 DNA: TGTGCCAGCAGCTTCCGGGGGCCTGGCTATGGCTACACCTTC
J gene: TRBJ2-5; D gene: TRBD1; clone size: .; V gene: TRBV5-1; CDR3 protein: CASSLTGGPETQYF; CDR3 DNA: TGCGCCAGCAGCTTGACAGGGGGCCCAGAGACCCAGTACTTC
J gene: TRBJ1-1; D gene: TRBD1; clone size: once; V gene: TRBV18; CDR3 protein: CASSSGQGNTEAFF; CDR3 DNA: TGTGCCAGCTCATCCGGACAGGGGAACACTGAAGCTTTCTTT
J gene: TRBJ2-1; D gene: TRBD2; clone size: .; V gene: TRBV2; CDR3 protein: CASSFQSGGAQNEQFF; CDR3 DNA: TGTGCCAGCAGTTTTCAAAGCGGGGGGGCCCAGAATGAGCAGTTCTTC
J gene: TRBJ1-1; D gene: .; clone size: few; V gene: TRBV6-1; CDR3 protein: CASRTSSAGSTEAFF; CDR3 DNA: TGTGCCAGCAGGACCTCGTCGGCAGGCTCCACTGAAGCTTTCTTT
J gene: TRBJ1-2; D gene: TRBD1; clone size: once; V gene: TRBV5-1; CDR3 protein: CASSSTGRDGYTF; CDR3 DNA: TGCGCCAGCAGCTCGACAGGGCGTGACGGCTACACCTTC
J gene: TRBJ1-2; D gene: .; clone size: .; V gene: TRBV4-2; CDR3 protein: CASSQEVPTGGYTF; CDR3 DNA: TGTGCCAGCAGCCAAGAAGTCCCTACTGGAGGCTACACCTTC